This entry concerns a single T cell receptor (beta chain). The data derive from a study of blood T cell repertoires in COVID-19. Overall study context: From T cells, B-cell-depleted T cells, or PBMCs came the material, which was cDNA or gDNA.

Ages ranged from about 18 to 89 years, with residence in more than 20 US areas. Allocation to cohorts depended on clinical history reported by the participants. Two consecutive negative NP/OP PCR tests, clearance, or resolved symptoms defined Cohort 3 recovery. Data came from immunoSEQ multiplex PCR; TCRdb stores just in-frame clones and leaves some out. The data hold under 200,000 clones, with roughly 90% observed a single time. The CDR3 runs 14 residues. The trim removed 5 bases at V and 5 bases at J, leaving 7 bases unmatched. Germline V gene sequence: CDR1 SGHAT, CDR2 FQNNGV. The clonotype comes from a woman aged 18-30 years who had recovered from COVID-19. The chain employs TRBV11-2 and TRBJ1-2, with 8 bases that match TRBD1. Sequencing was carried out using PBMCs or T cells enriched from blood (not recorded which). The CDR3 DNA reads TGTGCCAGCAGCCCTCTGGGACAGGTGTATGGCTACACCTTC. Encoded protein: CASSPLGQVYGYTF.